A selection of T cell receptor beta chains follows, all from one sample in a study of control samples from healthy donors and cancer patients. The method was immunoSEQ multiplex PCR; TCRdb's version includes in-frame clones alone and lacks a portion of them. Here the sample spans 100,000 to 150,000 clones, about 90% being singletons. Input material: blood. Every receptor here comes from a man aged 18 to 30 in good health. Each CDR3 is given with its conserved first and last residue. D genes are given only for firm matches. For some rows the clone size is stated as once, few or many, or as a class when expanded; others skip it.

.	TRBV6-5	.	TRBJ1-2	TGTGCCAGCAGTTTCCGGGACACAGGCTATGGCTACACCTTC	CASSFRDTGYGYTF
.	TRBV7-3	.	TRBJ1-3	TGTGCCAGCAGCTTAGGGGGAGGCGGAAACACCATATATTTT	CASSLGGGGNTIYF
.	TRBV27	TRBD1	TRBJ1-2	TGTGCCAGCAGTCCCTTGGACAGGGCAAACTATGGCTACACCTTC	CASSPLDRANYGYTF
few	TRBV21-1	.	TRBJ2-5	TGTGCCAGCAGCAAACGGAGGACCTTCGTGGAGACCCAGTACTTC	CASSKRRTFVETQYF
.	TRBV2	TRBD1	TRBJ1-1	TGTGCCAGCAACCCGACTTCGGGCAGGGGGGGGCCTGAAGCTTTCTTT	CASNPTSGRGGPEAFF
.	TRBV18	TRBD2	TRBJ2-4	TGTGCCAGCTCACCACGCGATATCGGACTAGCGGCCCGAGTAGCCAAAAACATTCAGTACTTC	CASSPRDIGLAARVAKNIQYF
.	TRBV6-2/TRBV6-3	.	TRBJ2-5	TGTGCCAGCAGTCAACGGACGGAGACCCAGTACTTC	CASSQRTETQYF
.	TRBV5-1	TRBD2	TRBJ2-1	TGCGCCAGCAGGTGGACTAGCGGGAGCCGCGATGAGCAGTTCTTC	CASRWTSGSRDEQFF
once	TRBV28	TRBD1	TRBJ2-7	TGTGCCAGCAGTCCAATAGAGCGGACAGGGGGCGGGTACGAGCAGTACTTC	CASSPIERTGGGYEQYF
.	TRBV6-5	TRBD1	TRBJ1-5	TGTGCCAGCAGGCCGACAGGGGCTGAGCCCCAGCATTTT	CASRPTGAEPQHF
.	TRBV5-1	.	TRBJ1-1	TGCGCCAGCCTGGGACGGCCGAACACTGAAGCTTTCTTT	CASLGRPNTEAFF
.	TRBV7-9	TRBD1	TRBJ1-2	TGTGCCAGCAGCTCAAGCGCCTCAAACAGGGGGCGCAACTATGGCTACACCTTC	CASSSSASNRGRNYGYTF
.	TRBV7-8	TRBD2	TRBJ2-3	TGTGCCAGCAGCCAGGCCTTAGCGGGAGGGCCTGGGAACACAGATACGCAGTATTTT	CASSQALAGGPGNTDTQYF
.	TRBV21-1	.	TRBJ2-3	TGTGCCAGCAAAAAAGGGCCGAGCCCACAGAATACGCAGTATTTT	CASKKGPSPQNTQYF
.	TRBV12-5	.	TRBJ1-1	TGTGCTAGTGGTTTGACACGCAGGGATAAGGACACTGAAGCTTTCTTT	CASGLTRRDKDTEAFF
.	TRBV7-9	.	TRBJ1-4	TGTGCCAGCAGCCCCTGGGGGGCAACTAATGAAAAACTGTTTTTT	CASSPWGATNEKLFF
.	TRBV12-3/TRBV12-4	.	TRBJ2-4	TGTGCCAGCAGGGCCCGGTCCAAAAACATTCAGTACTTC	CASRARSKNIQYF
.	TRBV12-3/TRBV12-4	.	TRBJ2-7	TGTGCCAGCAGTTATCTCACCTACGAGCAGTACTTC	CASSYLTYEQYF
.	TRBV12-3/TRBV12-4	.	TRBJ1-1	TGTGCCAGCAGTAGACAGAACACTGAAGCTTTCTTT	CASSRQNTEAFF
.	TRBV6-2/TRBV6-3	.	TRBJ2-5	TGTGCCAGCAGCTGGGACCGAGTACTAGAGACCCAGTACTTC	CASSWDRVLETQYF
.	TRBV28	.	TRBJ1-2	TGTGCCAGCAGTTTAGTCAGTAAATATGGCTACACCTTC	CASSLVSKYGYTF
.	TRBV10-3	TRBD1	TRBJ1-5	TGTGCCATCAGAGAGGACAGGTCTCAGCCCCAGCATTTT	CAIREDRSQPQHF
.	TRBV4-3	TRBD1	TRBJ2-7	TGCGCCAGCAGCCAAGCCCCAGGGGGCTTCTACGAGCAGTACTTC	CASSQAPGGFYEQYF
.	TRBV19	TRBD2	TRBJ2-5	TGTGCCAGTAGTATAGGGACTAGCGGGAGGGCCACGAAGACCCAGTACTTC	CASSIGTSGRATKTQYF
.	TRBV28	TRBD2	TRBJ2-3	TGTGCCAGCAGTTTATTGGGGGGGACTAGTCAAGATACGCAGTATTTT	CASSLLGGTSQDTQYF
.	TRBV12-3/TRBV12-4	.	TRBJ2-7	TGTGCCAGCAGTTTTGGCCGCGACTACCAGCAGTACTTC	CASSFGRDYQQYF
.	TRBV11-3	.	TRBJ2-7	TGTGCCAGCAGCTTAGCAGGCTCAGGGAACTACGAGCAGTACTTC	CASSLAGSGNYEQYF
.	TRBV9	.	TRBJ2-6	TGTGCCAGCAGCCCCCGGACCTCTGGGGCCAACGTCCTGACTTTC	CASSPRTSGANVLTF
.	TRBV5-1	TRBD1	TRBJ1-5	TGCGCCAGCAGCCCGGGTGGGACAGCTGATCAGCCCCAGCATTTT	CASSPGGTADQPQHF
.	TRBV2	.	TRBJ2-5	TGTGCCAGCAAAGGCAGGGATCAAGAGACCCAGTACTTC	CASKGRDQETQYF
.	TRBV6-4	.	TRBJ2-6	TGTGCCAGCAGTGACGACTCTAGCTCTGGGGCCAACGTCCTGACTTTC	CASSDDSSSGANVLTF
.	TRBV28	.	TRBJ1-2	TGTGCCAGCAGTTGGGGGGGGACTAACTATGGCTACACCTTC	CASSWGGTNYGYTF
.	TRBV10-1	.	TRBJ2-5	TGCGCCAGCAGTGTAGGAAACCAAGAGACCCAGTACTTC	CASSVGNQETQYF
.	TRBV19	TRBD2	TRBJ2-1	TGTGCCAGTAGTATGCTAAGCGGGGATAGCTACAATGAGCAGTTCTTC	CASSMLSGDSYNEQFF
.	TRBV27	.	TRBJ2-3	TGTGCCAGCAGTTCAGGGCCTCGGGATACGCAGTATTTT	CASSSGPRDTQYF
.	TRBV13	.	TRBJ1-2	TGTGCCAGCAGCTTCGGGCAGGGGATAGGGTATGGCTACACCTTC	CASSFGQGIGYGYTF
.	TRBV19	TRBD1	TRBJ1-6	TGTGCCAGTAGGGGGGACAGGGGGCCAAATTCACCCCTCCACTTT	CASRGDRGPNSPLHF
.	TRBV19	.	TRBJ2-6	TGTGCCAGTAGTATCCAGGGTCGGCGAGGGGCCAACGTCCTGACTTTC	CASSIQGRRGANVLTF
.	TRBV29-1	.	TRBJ2-7	TGCAGCGTTGAGCTTGGGGGGAGTCGCTACGAGCAGTACTTC	CSVELGGSRYEQYF
once	TRBV5-1	.	TRBJ2-3	TGCGCCAGCAGGGAGAGATTAGCGTTCACAGATACGCAGTATTTT	CASRERLAFTDTQYF
.	TRBV19	TRBD1	TRBJ2-1	TGTGCCAGTAGCCGGGACAGGGGACTCAATGAGCAGTTCTTC	CASSRDRGLNEQFF
.	TRBV19	.	TRBJ1-1	TGTGCCAGTAGTATGCCGGGGCCAGAAGCTTTCTTT	CASSMPGPEAFF
.	TRBV15	TRBD2	TRBJ2-3	TGTGCCACCAGGGGTAATATAGCGGGCGGCACAGATACGCAGTATTTT	CATRGNIAGGTDTQYF
.	TRBV28	TRBD1	TRBJ1-3	TGTGCCAGCAGGGGGACAGGGGCTGGAAACACCATATATTTT	CASRGTGAGNTIYF
.	TRBV27	TRBD1	TRBJ1-4	TGTGCCAGCAGTAGGACAGGGAGTAGGGAAAAACTGTTTTTT	CASSRTGSREKLFF
.	TRBV5-1	.	TRBJ1-1	TGCGCCAGCAGCTGGGACCGGACTGAAGCTTTCTTT	CASSWDRTEAFF
.	TRBV6-5	.	TRBJ2-7	TGTGCCAGCAGTTATATGTACGAGCAGTACTTC	CASSYMYEQYF
.	TRBV28	.	TRBJ1-2	TGTGCCAGCAGTTCCTCCCCGGACGGAATAAGACACTATGGCTACACCTTC	CASSSSPDGIRHYGYTF
.	TRBV5-1	.	TRBJ2-7	TGCGCCAGCAGAGTTTTGGGGTACGAGCAGTACTTC	CASRVLGYEQYF
.	TRBV6-1	.	TRBJ2-7	TGTGCCAGCAGTGAAAGGGTTCTCACCTACGAGCAGTACTTC	CASSERVLTYEQYF
.	TRBV5-1	.	TRBJ1-4	TGCGCCAGCCACTCAGGGGCAACTAATGAAAAACTGTTTTTT	CASHSGATNEKLFF
.	TRBV11-2	TRBD2	TRBJ2-3	TGTGCCAGCAGCTTAGATGGCGGGAGTGCAGATACGCAGTATTTT	CASSLDGGSADTQYF
.	TRBV6-5	TRBD1	TRBJ2-2	TGTGCCAGCAGTTACGGGACAGGGGCTAACACCGGGGAGCTGTTTTTT	CASSYGTGANTGELFF
.	TRBV7-3	.	TRBJ2-1	TGTGCCAGCAGCTTATATGGTAACAATGAGCAGTTCTTC	CASSLYGNNEQFF
.	TRBV11-3	.	TRBJ2-5	TGTGCCAGCAGCTTAGGCCCGAGTGAGACCCAGTACTTC	CASSLGPSETQYF
.	TRBV3-1/TRBV3-2	.	TRBJ2-1	TGTGCCAGCAGCCCCCGCTTAGGCGGCGCGGTTAATGAGCAGTTCTTC	CASSPRLGGAVNEQFF